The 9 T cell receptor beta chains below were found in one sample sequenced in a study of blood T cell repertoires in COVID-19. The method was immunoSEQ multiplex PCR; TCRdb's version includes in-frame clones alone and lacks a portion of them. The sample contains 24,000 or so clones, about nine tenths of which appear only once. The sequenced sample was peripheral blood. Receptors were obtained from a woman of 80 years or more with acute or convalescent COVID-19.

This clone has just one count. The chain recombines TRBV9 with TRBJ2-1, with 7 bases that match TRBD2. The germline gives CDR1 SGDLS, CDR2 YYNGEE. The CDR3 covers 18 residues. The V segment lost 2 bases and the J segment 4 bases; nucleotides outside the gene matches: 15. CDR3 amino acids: CASSVRSKGLVGYNEQFF. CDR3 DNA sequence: TGTGCCAGCAGCGTCAGGAGCAAAGGACTAGTGGGGTACAATGAGCAGTTCTTC.

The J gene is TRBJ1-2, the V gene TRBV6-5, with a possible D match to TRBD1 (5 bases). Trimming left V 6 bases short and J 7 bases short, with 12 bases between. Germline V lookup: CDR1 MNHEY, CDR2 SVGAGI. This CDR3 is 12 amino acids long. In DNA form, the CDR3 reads TGTGCCAGCAGAGTAAGGGGTACTGGCTACACCTTC. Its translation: CASRVRGTGYTF.

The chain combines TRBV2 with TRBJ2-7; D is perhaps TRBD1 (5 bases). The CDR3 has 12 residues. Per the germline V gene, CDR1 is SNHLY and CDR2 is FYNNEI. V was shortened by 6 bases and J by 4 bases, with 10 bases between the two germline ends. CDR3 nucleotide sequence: TGTGCCAGCAGGGACAACAGATACGAGCAGTACTTC. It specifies CASRDNRYEQYF.

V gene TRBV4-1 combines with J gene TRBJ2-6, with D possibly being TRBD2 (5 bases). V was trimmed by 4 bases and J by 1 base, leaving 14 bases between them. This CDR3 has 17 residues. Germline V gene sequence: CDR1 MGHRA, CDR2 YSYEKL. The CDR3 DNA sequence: TGCGCCAGCAGCCCCTCGGAGGCTCAATCTGGGGCCAACGTCCTGACTTTC. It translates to CASSPSEAQSGANVLTF.

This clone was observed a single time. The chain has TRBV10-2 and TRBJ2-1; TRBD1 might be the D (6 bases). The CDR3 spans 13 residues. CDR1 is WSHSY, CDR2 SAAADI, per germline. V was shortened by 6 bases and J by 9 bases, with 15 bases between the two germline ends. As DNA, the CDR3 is TGCGCCAGCAGCCCTCAGGGGTACGGTGAGCAGTTCTTC. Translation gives CASSPQGYGEQFF.

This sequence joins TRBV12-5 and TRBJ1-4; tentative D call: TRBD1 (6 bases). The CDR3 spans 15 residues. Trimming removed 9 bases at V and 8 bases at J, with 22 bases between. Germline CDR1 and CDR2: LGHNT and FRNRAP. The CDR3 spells CASSRRVGANEKLFF. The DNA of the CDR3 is TGTGCTAGCTCTCGTAGGGTGGGGGCAAACGAAAAACTGTTTTTT.

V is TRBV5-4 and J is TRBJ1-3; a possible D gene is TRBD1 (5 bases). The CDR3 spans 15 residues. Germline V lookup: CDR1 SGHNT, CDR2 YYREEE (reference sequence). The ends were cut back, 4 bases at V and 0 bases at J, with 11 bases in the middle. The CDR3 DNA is TGTGCCAGCAGCCCGGGGGGGTTCTCTGGAAACACCATATATTTT. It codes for CASSPGGFSGNTIYF.

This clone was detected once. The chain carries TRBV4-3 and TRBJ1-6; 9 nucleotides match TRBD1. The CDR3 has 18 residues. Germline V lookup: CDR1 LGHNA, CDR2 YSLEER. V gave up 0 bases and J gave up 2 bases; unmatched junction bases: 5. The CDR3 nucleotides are TGCGCCAGCAGCCAAGAGACAGGGGGTATTACCTATAATTCACCCCTCCACTTT. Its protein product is CASSQETGGITYNSPLHF.

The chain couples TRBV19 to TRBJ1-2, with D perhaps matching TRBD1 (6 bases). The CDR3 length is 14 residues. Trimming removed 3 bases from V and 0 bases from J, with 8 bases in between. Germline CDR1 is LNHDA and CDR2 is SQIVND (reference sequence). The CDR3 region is CASSIRGANYGYTF. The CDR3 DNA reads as TGTGCCAGTAGTATCAGGGGAGCTAACTATGGCTACACCTTC.